This T cell receptor beta chain was profiled in a study of T cell changes during pregnancy in multiple sclerosis. Repertoires were generated with immunoSEQ multiplex PCR, while TCRdb's copy carries only in-frame clones and drops some. The sample lists tens of thousands of clones, approximately 94% occurring once. This CDR3 is built from 12 residues. Germline-derived CDR1 and CDR2 are GTSNPN and SVGIG (reference sequence). Trimming pared 3 bases from V and 8 bases from J, leaving 13 bases between. This TCR derives from a female donor with multiple sclerosis, enrolled in a pregnancy study. The rearrangement uses TRBV30 and TRBJ1-2; perhaps TRBD1 as D (6 bases). The sequencing used CD4+ T cells from peripheral blood mononuclear cells, collected in the third trimester of pregnancy. Written as DNA, the CDR3 is TGTGCCTGGAGACTTCTGACAGGCGGCTACACCTTC. Its protein product is CAWRLLTGGYTF.